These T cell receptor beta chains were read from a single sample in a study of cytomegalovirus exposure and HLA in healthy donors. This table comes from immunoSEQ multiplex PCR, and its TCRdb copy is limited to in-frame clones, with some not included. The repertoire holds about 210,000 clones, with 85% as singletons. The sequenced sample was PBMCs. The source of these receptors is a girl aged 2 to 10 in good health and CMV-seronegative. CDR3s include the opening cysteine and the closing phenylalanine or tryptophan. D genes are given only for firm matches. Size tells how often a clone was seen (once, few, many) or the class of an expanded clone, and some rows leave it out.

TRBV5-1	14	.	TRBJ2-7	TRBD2	TGCGCCAGCAGCTTGCGGCGGGAGTATCAAGAGCAGTACTTC	CASSLRREYQEQYF
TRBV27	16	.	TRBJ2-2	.	TGTGCCAGCAGTCCCCTCACTACTAGCAGCCCCGGGGAGCTGTTTTTT	CASSPLTTSSPGELFF
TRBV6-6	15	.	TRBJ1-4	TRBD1	TGTGCCAGCAGTAAACAGGGGTATGATGGTGAAAAACTGTTTTTT	CASSKQGYDGEKLFF
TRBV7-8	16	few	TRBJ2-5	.	TGTGCCAGCATAAACGTACCGGGATCTAGGCTCGGGACCCAGTACTTC	CASINVPGSRLGTQYF
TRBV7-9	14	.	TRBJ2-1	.	TGTGCCAGCAGCCTTCAACAGGTCGACAATGAGCAGTTCTTC	CASSLQQVDNEQFF
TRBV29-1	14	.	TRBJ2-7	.	TGCAGCGTTAGGGAGCAGGGGGGCTCCTACGAGCAGTACTTC	CSVREQGGSYEQYF
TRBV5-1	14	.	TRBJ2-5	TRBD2	TGCGCCAGCAGCTCCAACAGCGGGGGGGAGACCCAGTACTTC	CASSSNSGGETQYF
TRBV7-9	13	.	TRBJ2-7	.	TGTGCCAGCAGCTCCCGGACTACCTACGAGCAGTACTTC	CASSSRTTYEQYF
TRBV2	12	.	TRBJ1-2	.	TGTGCCAGCGTATTACAGGAGTATGGCTACACCTTC	CASVLQEYGYTF
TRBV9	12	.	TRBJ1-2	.	TGTGCCAGCAGTCGGCAGGGCCATGGCTACACCTTC	CASSRQGHGYTF
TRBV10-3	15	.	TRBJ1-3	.	TGTGCCATCAGTGAGTCGGGGGGGGTTCGAAACACCATATATTTT	CAISESGGVRNTIYF
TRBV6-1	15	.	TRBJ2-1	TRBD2	TGTGCCAGCAGCGAAAGACTAGCGGGAGGTAATGAGCAGTTCTTC	CASSERLAGGNEQFF
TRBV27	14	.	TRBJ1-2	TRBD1	TGTGCCAGCAGTTTACGCCAGGGGGCGCGGGGCTACACCTTC	CASSLRQGARGYTF
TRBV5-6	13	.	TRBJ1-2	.	TGTGCCAGCAGCTTGGATGCAGCGTATGGCTACACCTTC	CASSLDAAYGYTF
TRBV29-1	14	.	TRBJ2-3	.	TGCAGCGTTGCGAGGGGACTCATGAATGATACGCAGTATTTT	CSVARGLMNDTQYF
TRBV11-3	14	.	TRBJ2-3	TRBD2	TGTGCCAGCAGCTTAGCGGGAGGGCCAGATACGCAGTATTTT	CASSLAGGPDTQYF
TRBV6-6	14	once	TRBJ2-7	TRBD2	TGTGCCACACTAGCGGGAGAGACTTCCTACGAGCAGTACTTC	CATLAGETSYEQYF
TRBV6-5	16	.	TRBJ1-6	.	TGTGCCAGCAGTTACTCATCGAGCTCCTATAATTCACCCCTCCACTTT	CASSYSSSSYNSPLHF
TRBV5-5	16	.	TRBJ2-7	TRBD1	TGTGCCAGCAGCTCCCTCCCGGGACAGGGCATGAACGAGCAGTACTTC	CASSSLPGQGMNEQYF
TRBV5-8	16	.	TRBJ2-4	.	TGTGCCAGCAGCTTAACAGGGTATATGGCCAAAAACATTCAGTACTTC	CASSLTGYMAKNIQYF
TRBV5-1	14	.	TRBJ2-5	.	TGCGCCAGCAGCTTGTCAGGGGCCCAAGAGACCCAGTACTTC	CASSLSGAQETQYF
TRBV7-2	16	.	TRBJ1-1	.	TGTGCCAGCAGCGTCCGGGCCACGGGCGGGGGCACTGAAGCTTTCTTT	CASSVRATGGGTEAFF
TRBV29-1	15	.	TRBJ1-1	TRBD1	TGCAGCGTCCAGCGACAGGGCATTTTGAACACTGAAGCTTTCTTT	CSVQRQGILNTEAFF
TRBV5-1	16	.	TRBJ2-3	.	TGCGCCAGCAGCTCGGACCCGACAGGAACGACAGATACGCAGTATTTT	CASSSDPTGTTDTQYF
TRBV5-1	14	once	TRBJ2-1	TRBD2	TGCGCCAGCAGCTTGGCTAGCGGAACCAATGAGCAGTTCTTC	CASSLASGTNEQFF
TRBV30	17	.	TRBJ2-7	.	TGTGCCTGGAGTGTACAATTAAGACTCCTAAGCGCCTACGAGCAGTACTTC	CAWSVQLRLLSAYEQYF
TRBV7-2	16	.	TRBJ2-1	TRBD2	TGTGCCAGCAGCCGAGGACTAGCGCCTTCCTACAATGAGCAGTTCTTC	CASSRGLAPSYNEQFF
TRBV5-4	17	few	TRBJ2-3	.	TGTGCCAGCAGCTTAGGAGGGGCCGGGGTTCGCACAGATACGCAGTATTTT	CASSLGGAGVRTDTQYF
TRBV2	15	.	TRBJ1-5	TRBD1	TGTGCCAGCAGTGAGGGCGCAGGGGGAATTCAGCCCCAGCATTTT	CASSEGAGGIQPQHF
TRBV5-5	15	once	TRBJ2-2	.	TGTGCCAGCAGCTTGAGGGGGATCAACACCGGGGAGCTGTTTTTT	CASSLRGINTGELFF
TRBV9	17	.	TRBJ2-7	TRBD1	TGTGCCAGCAGCGTGGCCGGGGTTGGGGACAGGGCCTACGAGCAGTACTTC	CASSVAGVGDRAYEQYF
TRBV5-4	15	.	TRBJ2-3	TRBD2	TGTGCCAGCAGCTTGGGGATAGCGGGGGCAGATACGCAGTATTTT	CASSLGIAGADTQYF
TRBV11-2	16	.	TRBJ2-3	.	TGTGCCAGCAGCTTAGATTACGGCGGGAACGCAGATACGCAGTATTTT	CASSLDYGGNADTQYF
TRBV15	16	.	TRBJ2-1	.	TGTGCCACCAGGGCCAGGCGAAAGGCCCTTACCAATGAGCAGTTCTTC	CATRARRKALTNEQFF
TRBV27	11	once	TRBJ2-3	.	TGTGCCAGCAGGGCTCCAGATACGCAGTATTTT	CASRAPDTQYF
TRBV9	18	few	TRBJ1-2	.	TGTGCCAGCAGCTTCCCAGCTTGGGGTCAGGGCCAGGGCTATGGCTACACCTTC	CASSFPAWGQGQGYGYTF
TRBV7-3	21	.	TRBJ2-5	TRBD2	TGTGCCAGCAGCTTAGTCCCCCCCTCTAGCGGGGGGACCCTTGCTCAAGAGACCCAGTACTTC	CASSLVPPSSGGTLAQETQYF
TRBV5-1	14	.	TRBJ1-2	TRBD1	TGCGCCAGCAGCGGGACAGGGGGTTACTATGGCTACACCTTC	CASSGTGGYYGYTF
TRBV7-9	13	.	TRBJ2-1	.	TGTTCCAGCAGCTTAGACTTTTCCAATGAGCAGTTCTTC	CSSSLDFSNEQFF
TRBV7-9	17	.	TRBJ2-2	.	TGTGCCAGCAGCCCACTCCGGGACATCTACGCCACCGGGGAGCTGTTTTTT	CASSPLRDIYATGELFF
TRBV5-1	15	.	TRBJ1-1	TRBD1	TGCGCCAGCAGCTGGAGGACAGGGGAGAACACTGAAGCTTTCTTT	CASSWRTGENTEAFF
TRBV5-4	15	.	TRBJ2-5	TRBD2	TGTGCCAGCAGCTCTGATCTAGCGGGAAGCAAGACCCAGTACTTC	CASSSDLAGSKTQYF
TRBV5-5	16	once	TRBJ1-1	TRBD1	TGTGCCAGCAGCTTGTTATACAGGGGGCTGAACACTGAAGCTTTCTTT	CASSLLYRGLNTEAFF
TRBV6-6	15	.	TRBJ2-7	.	TGTGCCAGCAGTTACCCAAGGGGGAGCTCCTACGAGCAGTACTTC	CASSYPRGSSYEQYF
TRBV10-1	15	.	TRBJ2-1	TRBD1	TGCGCCAGCAGTACCGGGACAGGTGCCCACAATGAGCAGTTCTTC	CASSTGTGAHNEQFF
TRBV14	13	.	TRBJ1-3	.	TGTGCCTCAACAGGTCTTTCTGGAAACACCATATATTTT	CASTGLSGNTIYF
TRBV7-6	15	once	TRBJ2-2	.	TGTGCCAGCAGCTTAAGGACTTCGAACACCGGGGAGCTGTTTTTT	CASSLRTSNTGELFF
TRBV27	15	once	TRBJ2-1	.	TGTGCCAGCAGTTTATCGCCTCAGGGTGACCCTGAGCAGTTCTTC	CASSLSPQGDPEQFF
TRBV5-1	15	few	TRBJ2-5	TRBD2	TGCGCCAGCAGCTCTGGACTAGCAGGTGTGGAGACCCAGTACTTC	CASSSGLAGVETQYF
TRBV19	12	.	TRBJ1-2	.	TGTGCCAGTAGCAATACAGAATATGGCTACACCTTC	CASSNTEYGYTF